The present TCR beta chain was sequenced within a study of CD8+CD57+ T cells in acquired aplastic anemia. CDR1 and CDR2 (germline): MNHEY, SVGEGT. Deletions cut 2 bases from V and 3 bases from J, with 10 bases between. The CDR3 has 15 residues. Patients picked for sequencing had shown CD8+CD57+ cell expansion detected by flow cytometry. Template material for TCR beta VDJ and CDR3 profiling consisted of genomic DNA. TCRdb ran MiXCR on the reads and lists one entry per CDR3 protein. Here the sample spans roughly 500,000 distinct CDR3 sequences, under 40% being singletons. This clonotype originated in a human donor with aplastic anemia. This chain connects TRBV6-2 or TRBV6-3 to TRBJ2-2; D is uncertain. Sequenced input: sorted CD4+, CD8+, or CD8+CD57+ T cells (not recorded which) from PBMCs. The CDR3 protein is CASSYPQDDTGELFF. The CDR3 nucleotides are TGTGCCAGCAGTTACCCGCAGGACGACACCGGGGAGCTGTTTTTT.